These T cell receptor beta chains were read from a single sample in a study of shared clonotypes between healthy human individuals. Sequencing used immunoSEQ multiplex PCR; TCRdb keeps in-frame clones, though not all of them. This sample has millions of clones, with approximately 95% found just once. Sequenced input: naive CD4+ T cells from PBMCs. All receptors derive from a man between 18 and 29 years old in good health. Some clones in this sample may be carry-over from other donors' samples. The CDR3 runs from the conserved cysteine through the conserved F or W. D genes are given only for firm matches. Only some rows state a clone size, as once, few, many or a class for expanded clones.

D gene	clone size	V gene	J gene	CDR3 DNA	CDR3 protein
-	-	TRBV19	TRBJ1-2	TGTGCCAGTAGTCTCAATTGGGGTGACGGCTACACCTTC	CASSLNWGDGYTF
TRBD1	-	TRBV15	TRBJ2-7	TGTGCCACCAGCGTCTCTCCGGGACAGGTAAACGAGCAGTACTTC	CATSVSPGQVNEQYF
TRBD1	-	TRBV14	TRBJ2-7	TGTGCCAGCAGCCAGACGCGCGGGACAGGAAACTACGAGCAGTACTTC	CASSQTRGTGNYEQYF
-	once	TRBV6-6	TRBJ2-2	TGTGCCAGCAGCAACCGGGGGCACACCGGGGAGCTGTTTTTT	CASSNRGHTGELFF
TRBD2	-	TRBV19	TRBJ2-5	TGTGCCAGTAGTACTAGCGGGAAACAAGAGACCCAGTACTTC	CASSTSGKQETQYF
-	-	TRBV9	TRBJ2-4	TGTGCCAGCAGCTCAGGGACCGCCAGTCTAGCCAAAAACATTCAGTACTTC	CASSSGTASLAKNIQYF
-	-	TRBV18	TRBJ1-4	TGTGCCAGCTCACCGGGACCGAGCGGTAATGAAAAACTGTTTTTT	CASSPGPSGNEKLFF
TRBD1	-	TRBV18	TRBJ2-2	TGTGCCAGCTCACCATGGACAGGGGGCACCGGGGAGCTGTTTTTT	CASSPWTGGTGELFF
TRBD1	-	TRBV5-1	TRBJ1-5	TGCGCCAGCAGCTTGGCCAGGGGGCAGCCCCAGCATTTT	CASSLARGQPQHF
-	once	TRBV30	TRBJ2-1	TGTGCCTGGAGTGTATTTTTTAGTTATTACAATGAGCAGTTCTTC	CAWSVFFSYYNEQFF
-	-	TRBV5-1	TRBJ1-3	TGCGCCAGCAGCGGCACAGGGCTTTTCTCTGGAAACACCATATATTTT	CASSGTGLFSGNTIYF
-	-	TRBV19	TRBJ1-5	TGTGCCAGTAGTTATACAGGGATTAGCAATCAGCCCCAGCATTTT	CASSYTGISNQPQHF
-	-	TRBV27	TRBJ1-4	TGTGCCAGCAGTTTATCGAGGGTGAGGGGGGACGAAAAACTGTTTTTT	CASSLSRVRGDEKLFF
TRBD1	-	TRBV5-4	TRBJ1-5	TGTGCCAGCAGCGACGGGACAGGGGGTCCCCAGCCCCAGCATTTT	CASSDGTGGPQPQHF
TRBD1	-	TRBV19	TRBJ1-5	TGTGCCAGTAGTAAGTCGTATGGCAGGGGGCGAGTGGGACAGCCCCAGCATTTT	CASSKSYGRGRVGQPQHF
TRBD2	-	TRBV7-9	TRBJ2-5	TGTGCCAGCAGCTTAGCAGTGGCGGGACTAGCAGAGACCCAGTACTTC	CASSLAVAGLAETQYF
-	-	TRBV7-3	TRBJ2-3	TGTGCCAGCAGCTCCGGGAACACAGATACGCAGTATTTT	CASSSGNTDTQYF
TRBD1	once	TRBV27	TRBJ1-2	TGTGCCAGCAGTTCTATTCGACAGGGAGTCTTGGAGGGCTACACCTTC	CASSSIRQGVLEGYTF
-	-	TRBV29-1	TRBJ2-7	TGCAGCGTTGGACAGCCTTCCTACGAGCAGTACTTC	CSVGQPSYEQYF
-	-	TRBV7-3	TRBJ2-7	TGTGCCAGCAGCTTACAGGGTCAGCCCCTCTACGAGCAGTACTTC	CASSLQGQPLYEQYF
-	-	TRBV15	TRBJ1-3	TGTGCCACCAGCAGAGATCGACAGCGTGGAAACACCATATATTTT	CATSRDRQRGNTIYF
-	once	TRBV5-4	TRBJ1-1	TGTGCCAGCAGCTTGCGCGGGAACACTGAAGCTTTCTTT	CASSLRGNTEAFF
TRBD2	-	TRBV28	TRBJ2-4	TGTGCCAGCAGCACGGGAGGACTAAACATTCAGTACTTC	CASSTGGLNIQYF
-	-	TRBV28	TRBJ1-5	TGTGCCAGCAGCCCTGGGGGTCTAAACAATCAGCCCCAGCATTTT	CASSPGGLNNQPQHF
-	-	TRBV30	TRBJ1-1	TGTGCCTGGACCAGTGTTGGAAACACTGAAGCTTTCTTT	CAWTSVGNTEAFF
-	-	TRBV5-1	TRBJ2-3	TGCGCCAGCAGCTTGTCTGCCTTCACAGATACGCAGTATTTT	CASSLSAFTDTQYF